A selection of T cell receptor beta chains follows, all from one sample in a study of cytomegalovirus exposure and HLA in healthy donors. Here immunoSEQ multiplex PCR was the method, and the copy in TCRdb shows in-frame clones only, minus some. The sample lists approximately 110,000 clones, about 68% seen once, with less than 4.5% in the top ten. Sequencing input: PBMCs. These receptors all stem from a man aged 30 to 39 in good health and CMV-seropositive. CDR3s include the opening cysteine and the closing phenylalanine or tryptophan. A D gene is named only where the DNA matches it firmly. Size values are once, few and many counts, or a class for expanded clones, and some rows have none.

clone size	V gene	D gene	J gene	CDR3 protein	CDR3 DNA
.	TRBV7-7	TRBD2	TRBJ2-7	CASSPSSGGNEQYF	TGTGCTAGCAGCCCGTCTAGCGGGGGGAACGAGCAGTACTTC
.	TRBV2	.	TRBJ1-4	CASSQSGKLFF	TGTGCCAGCAGCCAGTCGGGGAAACTGTTTTTT
.	TRBV5-4	.	TRBJ1-4	CASSLASGGANEKLFF	TGTGCCAGCAGCTTGGCCAGTGGAGGGGCTAATGAAAAACTGTTTTTT
few	TRBV10-2	TRBD2	TRBJ2-7	CASNGLAGGYEQYF	TGCGCCAGCAATGGACTAGCGGGGGGGTACGAGCAGTACTTC
.	TRBV6-1	.	TRBJ1-1	CASSGQGGGEAFF	TGTGCCAGCAGTGGCCAGGGAGGCGGGGAAGCTTTCTTT
few	TRBV7-2	.	TRBJ1-1	CASSPGGGRRGTEAFF	TGTGCCAGCAGCCCGGGGGGTGGCAGGAGGGGTACTGAAGCTTTCTTT
.	TRBV5-6	TRBD1	TRBJ2-7	CASSFPTGGYEQYF	TGTGCCAGCAGCTTTCCGACAGGGGGATACGAGCAGTACTTC
.	TRBV4-1	.	TRBJ2-7	CASSQEVQAPGEQYF	TGCGCCAGCAGCCAAGAGGTACAGGCCCCGGGCGAGCAGTACTTC
.	TRBV5-1	.	TRBJ1-1	CASSYTNMNTEAFF	TGCGCCAGCAGCTATACAAATATGAACACTGAAGCTTTCTTT
few	TRBV27	.	TRBJ2-2	CASSFRGESDTGELFF	TGTGCCAGCAGTTTTCGGGGTGAGAGTGACACCGGGGAGCTGTTTTTT
.	TRBV11-2	.	TRBJ2-3	CASSLDSYTQYF	TGTGCCAGCAGCTTGGACAGCTATACGCAGTATTTT
.	TRBV5-1	TRBD2	TRBJ2-1	CASRRLSGGAHEQFF	TGCGCCAGCAGAAGGCTGAGCGGGGGGGCCCATGAGCAGTTCTTC
few	TRBV7-9	.	TRBJ2-7	CASSLRAGVYEQYF	TGTGCCAGCAGCTTAAGGGCCGGGGTGTACGAGCAGTACTTC
few	TRBV29-1	.	TRBJ1-1	CSVELGATEAFF	TGCAGCGTTGAGCTGGGGGCGACTGAAGCTTTCTTT
.	TRBV11-3	.	TRBJ1-2	CASSPKSRVNGYTF	TGTGCCAGCAGCCCTAAATCGAGGGTAAATGGCTACACCTTC
.	TRBV30	.	TRBJ1-4	CALASWEKLFF	TGTGCCTTGGCATCGTGGGAAAAACTGTTTTTT
.	TRBV9	.	TRBJ2-3	CASSAGGDTQYF	TGTGCCAGCAGCGCCGGGGGAGATACGCAGTATTTT
.	TRBV27	.	TRBJ2-3	CASSGHSLRDTQYF	TGTGCCAGCAGTGGCCACAGCCTAAGGGATACGCAGTATTTT
few	TRBV6-6	TRBD2	TRBJ2-3	CASDGGGGTDTQYF	TGTGCCAGCGACGGCGGGGGAGGCACAGATACGCAGTATTTT
.	TRBV13	.	TRBJ2-7	CASSLGPGSYEQYF	TGTGCCAGCAGCTTAGGTCCAGGTTCCTACGAGCAGTACTTC
.	TRBV5-4	.	TRBJ2-3	CAIHPLGTDTQYF	TGTGCCATCCACCCTCTAGGCACAGATACGCAGTATTTT
.	TRBV9	TRBD1	TRBJ1-2	CASSGGTGVGYTF	TGTGCCAGCAGCGGGGGGACAGGGGTTGGCTACACCTTC
.	TRBV5-8	.	TRBJ1-4	CASSLTGRNEKLFF	TGTGCCAGCAGCTTGACAGGGCGTAATGAAAAACTGTTTTTT
.	TRBV27	.	TRBJ1-1	CASSYLGVTEAFF	TGTGCCAGCAGTTATTTAGGGGTGACTGAAGCTTTCTTT
.	TRBV5-1	.	TRBJ2-1	CARDPGGVSDNEQFF	TGCGCCAGGGACCCGGGCGGGGTTAGCGACAATGAGCAGTTCTTC
.	TRBV10-3	.	TRBJ2-1	CALDRPGISDNEQFF	TGTGCCCTCGACCGCCCGGGGATTTCGGACAATGAGCAGTTCTTC
.	TRBV7-9	.	TRBJ2-1	CASVVGGANEQFF	TGTGCCAGCGTCGTAGGCGGGGCGAATGAGCAGTTCTTC
.	TRBV2	TRBD1	TRBJ1-5	CASARQGGISQPQHF	TGTGCCAGCGCCCGACAGGGGGGGATTAGTCAGCCCCAGCATTTT
.	TRBV19	.	TRBJ1-1	CASSRQVNTEAFF	TGTGCCAGCTCTCGACAGGTAAACACTGAAGCTTTCTTT
.	TRBV10-3	TRBD1	TRBJ1-1	CAIRGGQGFTEAFF	TGTGCCATCAGGGGTGGACAGGGTTTCACTGAAGCTTTCTTT
.	TRBV6-5	TRBD1	TRBJ2-2	CASRPTGESGELFF	TGTGCCAGCAGACCCACAGGGGAAAGCGGGGAGCTGTTTTTT
.	TRBV6-6	.	TRBJ1-2	CASSYSGGNYGYTF	TGTGCCAGCAGTTACTCGGGAGGGAACTATGGCTACACCTTC
few	TRBV27	.	TRBJ1-1	CASTTVGNTEAFF	TGTGCCAGCACGACAGTTGGGAACACTGAAGCTTTCTTT
once	TRBV11-2	.	TRBJ1-2	CASSSFKKRNYGYTF	TGTGCCAGCAGCTCGTTCAAGAAGAGAAACTATGGCTACACCTTC
few	TRBV27	.	TRBJ2-7	CASASGFSYEQYF	TGTGCCAGCGCTTCAGGGTTTTCCTACGAGCAGTACTTC
.	TRBV6-5	.	TRBJ1-2	CASSYSEGRPYGYTF	TGTGCCAGCAGTTACTCTGAGGGCCGCCCCTATGGCTACACCTTC
few	TRBV4-2	TRBD1	TRBJ2-7	CASSQGGTGDSYEQYF	TGTGCCAGCAGCCAAGGGGGGACAGGGGACTCCTACGAGCAGTACTTC
.	TRBV5-1	.	TRBJ2-5	CASSPGTLYLATQYF	TGCGCCAGCAGCCCAGGGACTCTCTATCTCGCGACCCAGTACTTC
few	TRBV6-1	.	TRBJ2-6	CASSEGSSGANVLTF	TGTGCCAGCAGTGAAGGGAGTTCTGGGGCCAACGTCCTGACTTTC
few	TRBV11-3	.	TRBJ1-1	CASSFPWAQNTEAFF	TGTGCCAGCAGCTTCCCGTGGGCCCAGAACACTGAAGCTTTCTTT
.	TRBV5-1	.	TRBJ1-1	CASSLAAALNTEAFF	TGCGCCAGCAGCTTGGCGGCAGCGTTGAACACTGAAGCTTTCTTT
.	TRBV7-9	.	TRBJ2-1	CASSKDSYNEQFF	TGTGCCAGCAGCAAGGACAGCTACAATGAGCAGTTCTTC
once	TRBV7-9	.	TRBJ1-2	CSSSLNGYGYTF	TGTTCCAGCAGCTTAAACGGCTATGGCTACACCTTC
.	TRBV4-1	TRBD1	TRBJ2-7	CASSRGQEHYEQYF	TGCGCCAGCAGCCGCGGACAGGAGCACTACGAGCAGTACTTC
few	TRBV5-1	TRBD1	TRBJ1-6	CASSSWDRDNSPLHF	TGCGCCAGCAGCTCGTGGGACAGGGATAATTCACCCCTCCACTTT